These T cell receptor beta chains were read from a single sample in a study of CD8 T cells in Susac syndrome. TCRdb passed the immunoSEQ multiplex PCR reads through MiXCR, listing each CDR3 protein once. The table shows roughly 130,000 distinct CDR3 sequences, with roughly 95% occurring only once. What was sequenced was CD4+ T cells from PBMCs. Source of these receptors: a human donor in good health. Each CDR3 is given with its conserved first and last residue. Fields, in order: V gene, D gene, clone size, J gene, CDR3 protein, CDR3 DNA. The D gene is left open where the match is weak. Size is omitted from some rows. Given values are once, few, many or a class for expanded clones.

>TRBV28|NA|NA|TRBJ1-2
CASSLWQRRYTF
TGTGCCAGCAGTTTATGGCAGCGGCGCTACACCTTC
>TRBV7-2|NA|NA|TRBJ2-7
CASSQGPSSYEQYF
TGTGCCAGCAGCCAAGGTCCCAGCTCCTACGAGCAGTACTTC
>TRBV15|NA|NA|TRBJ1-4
CATSSRQISNEKLFF
TGTGCCACCAGCAGTAGACAGATCTCTAATGAAAAACTGTTTTTT
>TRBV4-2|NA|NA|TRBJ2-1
CASSGAEAYNEQFF
TGTGCCAGCTCGGGGGCGGAGGCTTACAATGAGCAGTTCTTC
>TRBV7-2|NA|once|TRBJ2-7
CASSFRNGEQYF
TGTGCCAGCAGCTTTAGGAACGGCGAGCAGTACTTC
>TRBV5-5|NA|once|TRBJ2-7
CASSLALTTGEQYF
TGTGCCAGCAGCTTGGCCCTGACGACGGGCGAGCAGTACTTC
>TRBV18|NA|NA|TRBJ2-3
CASSPEGVISTDTQYF
TGTGCCAGCTCACCGGAAGGGGTTATCAGCACAGATACGCAGTATTTT
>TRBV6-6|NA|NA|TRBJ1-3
CASSYSEKGTIYF
TGTGCCAGCAGTTACTCCGAAAAGGGTACCATATATTTT
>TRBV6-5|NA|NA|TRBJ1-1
CASNRPAATEAFF
TGTGCCAGCAACAGACCTGCTGCCACTGAAGCTTTCTTT
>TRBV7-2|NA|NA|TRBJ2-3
CASSLGSTDTQYF
TGTGCCAGCAGCTTAGGCAGCACAGATACGCAGTATTTT
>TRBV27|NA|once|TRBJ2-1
CASSPGGRREQFF
TGTGCCAGCAGCCCCGGCGGCCGGCGGGAGCAGTTCTTC
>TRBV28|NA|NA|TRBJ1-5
CASSFPPPAGETQHF
TGTGCCAGCAGTTTCCCGCCCCCCGCGGGCGAGACCCAGCATTTT
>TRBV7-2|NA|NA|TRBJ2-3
CASSLPLQQTQYF
TGTGCCAGCAGCCTCCCCTTGCAACAAACGCAGTATTTT
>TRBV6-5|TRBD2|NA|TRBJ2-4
CASSYWGPGGMAKNIQYF
TGTGCCAGCAGTTATTGGGGGCCGGGGGGGATGGCCAAAAACATTCAGTACTTC
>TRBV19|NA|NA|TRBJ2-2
CASSIAGTAASPGELFF
TGTGCCAGTAGTATAGCGGGGACGGCCGCCAGTCCCGGGGAGCTGTTTTTT
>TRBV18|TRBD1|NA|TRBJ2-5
CASSPQGAQETQYF
TGTGCCAGCTCACCACAGGGGGCCCAAGAGACCCAGTACTTC
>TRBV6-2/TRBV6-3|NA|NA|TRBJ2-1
CASSRSGAASYNEQFF
TGTGCCAGCAGCCGCAGCGGAGCGGCCTCCTACAATGAGCAGTTCTTC
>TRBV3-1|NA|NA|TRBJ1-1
CASSQFSNTEAFF
TGTGCCAGCAGCCAATTTAGCAACACTGAAGCTTTCTTT
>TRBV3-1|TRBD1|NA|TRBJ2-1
CASSQRDRAYNEQFF
TGTGCCAGCAGCCAAAGGGACAGGGCTTACAATGAGCAGTTCTTC
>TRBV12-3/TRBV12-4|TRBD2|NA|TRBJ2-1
CASTLLAGGNNEQFF
TGTGCCAGCACATTACTAGCGGGAGGAAACAATGAGCAGTTCTTC
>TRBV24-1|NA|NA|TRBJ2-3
CATSEPGTSDTQYF
TGTGCCACCAGTGAACCCGGGACTTCAGATACGCAGTATTTT
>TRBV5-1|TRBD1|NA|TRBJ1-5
CASSPGQGRGGGQPQHF
TGCGCCAGCAGCCCCGGACAGGGCAGGGGCGGAGGACAGCCCCAGCATTTT
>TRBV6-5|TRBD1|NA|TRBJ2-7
CASSPTGVQAYEQYF
TGTGCCAGCAGCCCGACAGGGGTTCAGGCCTACGAGCAGTACTTC
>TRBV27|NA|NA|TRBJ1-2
CASSFPQGNGYTF
TGTGCCAGCAGTTTCCCTCAGGGCAATGGCTACACCTTC